This passage covers 14 T cell receptor beta chains from one sample sequenced in a study of shared clonotypes between healthy human individuals. Clones were sequenced by immunoSEQ multiplex PCR, and TCRdb holds only the in-frame ones, with some missing. The sample has hundreds of thousands of clones; more than 95% are singletons. Sequencing was carried out using naive CD4+ T cells sorted from blood. The subset was: CD45RA+ positively selected. These receptors all stem from a woman aged 30 to 39 in good health.

This chain uses TRBV29-1 with TRBJ2-1; 13 nucleotides agree with TRBD2. Germline V gene lookup returns CDR1 SQVTM and CDR2 ANQGSEA. The CDR3 runs 15 residues. J lost 5 bases, V lost 3 bases, and 4 bases had no gene match. The CDR3 sequence is CSVDVGLAGNNEQFF. For the CDR3, the DNA is TGCAGCGTTGATGTGGGACTAGCGGGGAACAATGAGCAGTTCTTC.

CDR3 in DNA: TGTGCCAGCAGCTTAGGTGGGACAGTGAACACCGGGGAGCTGTTTTTT. Protein sequence: CASSLGGTVNTGELFF. The rearrangement uses TRBV11-2 and TRBJ2-2, with 7 bases that match TRBD1. With 1 base clipped from V and 1 base from J, the junction kept 3 bases outside the gene matches. This CDR3 is built from 16 residues. CDR1 is SGHAT, CDR2 FQNNGV, per germline.

The chain is built from TRBV6-1 and TRBJ2-1; 9 bases map to TRBD2. The CDR3 sequence is 14 residues long. Trimming took 3 bases from V and 4 from J; bases not matched to a gene: 1. Germline assignment: CDR1 MNHNS and CDR2 SASEGT. This CDR3 is CASSETSGYNEQFF. In DNA, the CDR3 is TGTGCCAGCAGTGAGACTAGCGGTTACAATGAGCAGTTCTTC.

This chain joins TRBV5-1 and TRBJ1-3; D remains ambiguous. The germline V gene has CDR1 SGHRS and CDR2 YFSETQ. The V end lost 0 bases, the J end lost 2 bases, and 12 bases lay between the germline ends. There are 16 residues in the CDR3. The CDR3 region is CASSLAEAETGNTIYF. The DNA of the CDR3 is TGCGCCAGCAGCTTGGCCGAAGCAGAAACTGGAAACACCATATATTTT.

This clone was detected only a few times. The chain employs TRBV28 and TRBJ1-5; perhaps TRBD1 as D (6 bases). Germline-derived CDR1 and CDR2 are MDHEN and SYDVKM. The V and J ends lost 6 bases and 3 bases respectively, with 9 bases between them. There are 13 residues in the CDR3. The CDR3 protein is CASRGQFNQPQHF. DNA for the CDR3: TGTGCCAGCAGAGGACAGTTCAATCAGCCCCAGCATTTT.

The chain recombines TRBV7-7 with TRBJ2-5, with D hard to call. The CDR3 has 14 amino acids. Germline V gene lookup returns CDR1 SSHAT and CDR2 FNYEAQ (reference sequence). V lost 1 base to trimming and J lost 5 bases, with 11 bases between them. The CDR3 sequence is CASSLDPNSETQYF. The CDR3 DNA reads TGTGCCAGCAGCTTAGATCCGAATTCGGAGACCCAGTACTTC.

The CDR3 loop reads CASSFDPGDSGNTIYF. The CDR3 DNA sequence: TGTGCCAGCAGTTTCGACCCGGGAGACTCTGGAAACACCATATATTTT. The chain is built from TRBV28 and TRBJ1-3, with no clear D. The CDR3 extends over 16 amino acids. The V gene lost 3 bases and the J gene lost 0 bases, with 12 bases spanning the gap. In germline, CDR1 is MDHEN, CDR2 SYDVKM.

The chain recombines TRBV14 with TRBJ2-3; D ambiguous. Germline V lookup: CDR1 SGHDN, CDR2 FVKESK. The CDR3 consists of 14 residues. The V and J ends lost 4 bases and 0 bases respectively, with 8 bases between them. The CDR3 reads CASSLGTSTDTQYF. The CDR3 nucleotides are TGTGCCAGCAGCCTCGGTACTAGCACAGATACGCAGTATTTT.

The V gene is TRBV5-1, the J gene TRBJ2-2; 9 bases align to TRBD2. The J segment lost 3 bases and the V segment lost 1 base, leaving 10 bases of the junction unmatched. Per the germline V gene, CDR1 is SGHRS and CDR2 is YFSETQ. This CDR3 region has 18 residues. In nucleotides, the CDR3 is TGCGCCAGCAGCTTGAGGAGGGGAGCGGGAGGCGACACCGGGGAGCTGTTTTTT. It is translated as CASSLRRGAGGDTGELFF. Full variable domain (rest looked up from reference TRBV5-1 and TRBJ2-2): KAGVTQTPRYLIKTRGQQVTLSCSPISGHRSVSWYQQTPGQGLQFLFEYFSETQRNKGNFPGRFSGRQFSNSRSEMNVSTLELGDSALYLCASSLRRGAGGDTGELFFGEGSRLTVL.

This chain uses TRBV27 with TRBJ2-7; D is ambiguous. CDR3 length equals 16 residues. The ends were cut back, 1 base at V and 4 bases at J, with 17 bases in the middle. CDR1 and CDR2 (germline): MNHEY, SMNVEV (reference sequence). The CDR3 protein is CASSLLFSKRQYEQYF. The CDR3 coding sequence is TGTGCCAGCAGTTTATTATTTAGTAAACGTCAGTACGAGCAGTACTTC.

The CDR3 DNA is TGTGCCAGCAGTTTGACTAGCGGGAGGTGGTATGAGCAGTTCTTC. Translated: CASSLTSGRWYEQFF. The chain recombines TRBV27 with TRBJ2-1, with 13 nucleotides matching TRBD2. V dropped 3 bases and J dropped 8; count of bases not matched to a gene: 4. Germline V lookup: CDR1 MNHEY, CDR2 SMNVEV (reference sequence). The CDR3 has 15 amino acids.

The gene calls are TRBV27 and TRBJ1-1, with 7 bases fitting TRBD1. Trimming took 11 bases from V and 4 from J; bases not matched to a gene: 13. The germline V gene has CDR1 MNHEY and CDR2 SMNVEV (reference sequence). CDR3 length equals 14 residues. CDR3 amino acids: CASQRGGTATEAFF. Here the CDR3 DNA reads TGTGCCTCTCAGAGAGGGGGGACAGCCACTGAAGCTTTCTTT.

The chain employs TRBV7-2 and TRBJ1-6; D gene ambiguous. CDR1 and CDR2 from the germline V gene are SGHTA and FQGNSA. This CDR3 has 15 residues. Trimming cost V 5 bases and J 0 bases, with 8 bases left between them. The CDR3 reads CASSAPNSYNSPLHF. As DNA, the CDR3 is TGTGCCAGCAGCGCACCCAACTCCTATAATTCACCCCTCCACTTT.

This rearrangement joins TRBV28 to TRBJ2-7; D is perhaps TRBD1 or TRBD2 (5 bases each). Per germline, CDR1 MDHEN and CDR2 SYDVKM. V lost 4 bases and J lost 5, with 18 bases in between. CDR3 size: 15 residues. CDR3 loop: CASSSPNGAVDEQYF. The CDR3 DNA sequence: TGTGCCAGCAGTTCCCCTAACGGGGCGGTCGACGAGCAGTACTTC.